A single sample is the source of the 24 T cell receptor beta chains below, sequenced in a study of blood T cell repertoires in COVID-19. TCRdb keeps only in-frame clones here, not all; method: immunoSEQ multiplex PCR. The table has roughly 250,000 clones, about 89% seen once. The sequenced sample was peripheral blood. These receptors were obtained from a young man with acute or convalescent COVID-19.

The V call is TRBV15, the J call TRBJ1-5, with D perhaps matching TRBD1 (5 bases). The V gene lost 5 bases and the J gene lost 0 bases, with 17 bases spanning the gap. This CDR3 is built from 17 residues. Germline V gene lookup returns CDR1 LNHNV and CDR2 YYDKDF (reference sequence). For the CDR3, the DNA is TGTGCCACCAGCGGGGACCCCCGGGAGTATAGCAATCAGCCCCAGCATTTT. Its translation is CATSGDPREYSNQPQHF. Based on the CDR3 plus reference TRBV15 and TRBJ1-5, the full variable domain is DAMVIQNPRYQVTQFGKPVTLSCSQTLNHNVMYWYQQKSSQAPKLLFHYYDKDFNNEADTPDNFQSRRPNTSFCFLDIRSPGLGDTAMYLCATSGDPREYSNQPQHFGDGTRLSIL.

The chain links TRBV7-2 to TRBJ2-7; no clear D. This CDR3 comprises 15 residues. Trimming took off 5 bases at V and 0 bases at J, with 14 bases between the two ends. The germline gives CDR1 SGHTA, CDR2 FQGNSA. CDR3 in DNA: TGTGCCAGCAGCCGGGTAGGCTTTAACTCCTACGAGCAGTACTTC. Residues: CASSRVGFNSYEQYF.

This chain uses TRBV27 with TRBJ1-1; D gene ambiguous. Germline CDR1 MNHEY, CDR2 SMNVEV (reference sequence). The CDR3 loop spans 13 amino acids. V was clipped by 2 bases and J by 1 base, with 5 bases between them. The CDR3 sequence: CASSLGRNTEAFF. CDR3 sequence (DNA): TGTGCCAGCAGTTTAGGGAGGAACACTGAAGCTTTCTTT.

V is TRBV28 and J is TRBJ2-7, with 9 bases matching TRBD1. The V segment lost 6 bases and the J segment 1 base; nucleotides outside the gene matches: 4. The CDR3 length is 14 residues. Germline-derived CDR1 and CDR2 are MDHEN and SYDVKM. The CDR3 bases are TGTGCCAGCAGAGCCGGGACAGGGTCCTACGAGCAGTACTTC. It codes for CASRAGTGSYEQYF.

This sequence joins TRBV28 and TRBJ2-1; D is unclear. Germline V gene sequence: CDR1 MDHEN, CDR2 SYDVKM. V gave up 7 bases and J gave up 3 bases, with 16 bases separating them. The CDR3 runs to 15 residues. CDR3 in amino acids: CASIPRLEHYNEQFF. CDR3 DNA sequence: TGTGCCAGCATACCCCGACTGGAACACTACAATGAGCAGTTCTTC.

The chain uses TRBV5-4 and TRBJ1-1, with D uncertain. The CDR3 runs 14 residues. Germline V gene lookup returns CDR1 SGHNT and CDR2 YYREEE (reference sequence). Trimming removed 5 bases from V and 4 bases from J, with 15 bases in between. The CDR3 coding sequence is TGTGCCAGCAGGCTGGGCCAAGGGAGCACTGAAGCTTTCTTT. Its translation is CASRLGQGSTEAFF.

The V gene is TRBV29-1, the J gene TRBJ2-3; 12 bases fit TRBD2. Germline loops: CDR1 SQVTM, CDR2 ANQGSEA. The CDR3 runs to 17 residues. V shed 6 bases and J 6 bases; nucleotides not matched to a gene: 16. The DNA of the CDR3 is TGCAGCGTCCCGGGGGGGACTAGCGGGCAGGGAGGGGATACGCAGTATTTT. As protein: CSVPGGTSGQGGDTQYF.

This clone showed up just a few times. The chain uses TRBV6-5 and TRBJ1-3; TRBD1 agrees at 11 bases. The V gene's germline CDR1 is MNHEY and CDR2 SVGAGI. There are 16 residues in the CDR3. Trimming at V came to 4 bases and at J to 0 bases, leaving 2 bases not matched to a gene. The CDR3 reads CASSWDRGSSGNTIYF. Here the CDR3 DNA reads TGTGCCAGCAGTTGGGACAGGGGGAGCTCTGGAAACACCATATATTTT.

The genes are TRBV7-2 and TRBJ2-7, with a tentative D call TRBD1 (6 bases). The CDR3 contains 15 residues. Germline CDR1 and CDR2: SGHTA and FQGNSA. The V and J ends lost 3 bases and 0 bases respectively, with 12 bases between them. CDR3 region: CASSLTGGSSYEQYF. As DNA, the CDR3 is TGTGCCAGCAGCTTGACAGGTGGGAGCTCCTACGAGCAGTACTTC.

J is TRBJ2-5 and V is TRBV5-5; 8 bases map to TRBD2. J lost 4 bases, V lost 5 bases, and 4 bases had no gene match. The germline CDR1 and CDR2 sequences are SGHKS and YYEKEE (reference sequence). This CDR3 is 13 amino acids long. CDR3 nucleotides: TGTGCCAGCAGGTCTAGCGGGTCAGAGACCCAGTACTTC. Its protein is CASRSSGSETQYF.

The gene calls are TRBV7-8 and TRBJ2-3; perhaps TRBD1 as D (5 bases). V was shortened by 3 bases and J by 0 bases, with 16 bases between the two germline ends. Germline CDR1 reads SGHVS; CDR2 reads FQNEAQ. This CDR3 is 17 amino acids long. The CDR3 sequence: CASSLGRGQSSTDTQYF. The CDR3 nucleotides read TGTGCCAGCAGCTTGGGGCGCGGCCAATCTAGCACAGATACGCAGTATTTT.

The chain recombines TRBV19 with TRBJ1-1; 7 positions agree with TRBD1. CDR3 length: 16 amino acids. The germline CDR1 and CDR2 sequences are LNHDA and SQIVND (reference sequence). J gave up 5 bases and V 7 bases, and 16 bases lay outside the gene matches. The CDR3 here is CASTWRTGRVGTEAFF. The CDR3, as DNA: TGTGCCAGTACTTGGAGGACAGGTAGAGTGGGGACTGAAGCTTTCTTT.

The genes are TRBV28 and TRBJ1-6, with TRBD1 as a possible D gene (6 bases). Germline CDR1 MDHEN, CDR2 SYDVKM. The V and J ends lost 4 bases and 7 bases respectively, with 14 bases between them. The length of the CDR3 is 15 residues. CDR3 in DNA: TGTGCCAGCAGTTCCCCGACAGGAATGAATTCACCCCTCCACTTT. Its protein product is CASSSPTGMNSPLHF.

The chain carries TRBV7-2 and TRBJ2-7; 8 bases are a match to TRBD1. The V gene's germline CDR1 is SGHTA and CDR2 FQGNSA. The CDR3 covers 14 residues. Losses at the gene ends were 1 base for V and 7 bases for J; bases not matched to a gene: 6. DNA for the CDR3: TGTGCCAGCAGCTTAGGCCAGGGGGCTTGGGAGCAGTACTTC. This encodes CASSLGQGAWEQYF.

The chain employs TRBV28 and TRBJ2-1; 12 nucleotides line up with TRBD2. The CDR3 is 14 amino acids. Trimming took 5 bases from V and 6 from J; bases not matched to a gene: 2. Germline lookup yields CDR1 MDHEN and CDR2 SYDVKM. This CDR3 is CASSRTSGVNEQFF. The CDR3 region has the DNA TGTGCCAGCAGTCGGACTAGCGGGGTCAATGAGCAGTTCTTC.

There are a few counts of this clone. The chain has TRBV28 and TRBJ1-2; D is possibly TRBD1 (5 bases). The CDR3 is 14 amino acids. Germline CDR1 and CDR2: MDHEN and SYDVKM. V was pared by 6 bases and J by 3 bases, with 14 bases between. The chain's CDR3 is CASREYGTDYGYTF. CDR3 sequence (DNA): TGTGCCAGCAGAGAATACGGGACTGACTATGGCTACACCTTC.

This clone was counted between two and nine times. The V call is TRBV5-4, the J call TRBJ1-1; 7 bases match TRBD1. This CDR3 comprises 15 residues. The trim removed 4 bases at V and 4 bases at J, leaving 10 bases unmatched. CDR1 and CDR2 (germline): SGHNT, YYREEE (reference sequence). CDR3 sequence reads: CASSLPQGIGTEAFF. In DNA, the CDR3 is TGTGCCAGCAGCCTTCCACAGGGGATTGGCACTGAAGCTTTCTTT. Combining the CDR3 with reference TRBV5-4 and TRBJ1-1 gives the whole variable domain ETGVTQSPTHLIKTRGQQVTLRCSSQSGHNTVSWYQQALGQGPQFIFQYYREEENGRGNFPPRFSGLQFPNYSSELNVNALELDDSALYLCASSLPQGIGTEAFFGQGTRLTVV.

The genes are TRBV7-3 and TRBJ2-1; maybe TRBD2 (5 bases). Trimming stripped 3 bases from V and 4 bases from J, with 16 bases between. Looked up from germline, CDR1 is SGHTA and CDR2 is FQGTGA. The CDR3 extends over 16 amino acids. The DNA of the CDR3 is TGTGCCAGCAGCTTTATAGCCGGAGGTGGGTACAATGAGCAGTTCTTC. Translated, it gives CASSFIAGGGYNEQFF. Supplemented by reference TRBV7-3 and TRBJ2-1, the full variable domain reads GAGVSQTPSNKVTEKGKYVELRCDPISGHTALYWYRQSLGQGPEFLIYFQGTGAADDSGLPNDRFFAVRPEGSVSTLKIQRTERGDSAVYLCASSFIAGGGYNEQFFGPGTRLTVL.

The gene calls are TRBV6-5 and TRBJ2-2; 12 bases line up with TRBD2. The J segment lost 6 bases and the V segment lost 6 bases, leaving 5 bases of the junction unmatched. CDR3 length: 15 amino acids. Germline CDR1 is MNHEY and CDR2 is SVGAGI. CDR3 sequence (DNA): TGTGCCAGCAGACTGACTAGCGGGAGCGCCGGGGAGCTGTTTTTT. Protein sequence: CASRLTSGSAGELFF.

The chain joins TRBV18 to TRBJ1-1; 9 nucleotides agree with TRBD1. The V gene end was trimmed by 5 bases and the J gene end by 7 bases; junction bases not matched to a gene: 11. In germline, CDR1 is KGHSH, CDR2 LQKENI. The CDR3 contains 15 residues. As DNA, the CDR3 is TGTGCCAGCTCAATCAGGACAGGGGAGGCAAGTGAAGCTTTCTTT. Translation: CASSIRTGEASEAFF.

The V gene is TRBV5-1, the J gene TRBJ1-2; no firm D call. Germline V gives CDR1 SGHRS, CDR2 YFSETQ. Trimming removed 4 bases from V and 4 bases from J, with 14 bases in between. The length of the CDR3 is 14 residues. The chain's CDR3 is CASSPVSGSYGYTF. The CDR3, as DNA: TGCGCCAGCAGCCCCGTGTCGGGGTCCTATGGCTACACCTTC. Together with reference TRBV5-1 and TRBJ1-2, the CDR3 gives the full variable domain: KAGVTQTPRYLIKTRGQQVTLSCSPISGHRSVSWYQQTPGQGLQFLFEYFSETQRNKGNFPGRFSGRQFSNSRSEMNVSTLELGDSALYLCASSPVSGSYGYTFGSGTRLTVV.

Concerning this clone: This same CDR3 is encoded by further DNA sequences in the sample. The chain carries TRBV3-1 (or the pseudogene TRBV3-2) and TRBJ1-1; D ambiguous. There are 14 residues in the CDR3. The V gene lost 3 bases and the J gene lost 0 bases, with 8 bases spanning the gap. The V gene's germline CDR1 is LGHDT and CDR2 YNNKEL (reference sequence). CDR3 nucleotides: TGTGCCAGCAGCCATGGCGGCTTGAACACTGAAGCTTTCTTT. Protein product: CASSHGGLNTEAFF.

On this clone itself: One end of the junction varies from germline; a read error may be responsible. This CDR3 is also generated by other DNA sequences in the sample. CDR3 sequence: CASSLRLALNTGELFF. The CDR3 nucleotides are TGTGCCAGCAGCTTGAGACTAGCGCTGAACACCGGGGAACTGTTTTTT. The chain uses TRBV5-4 and TRBJ2-2; TRBD2 agrees at 8 bases. The CDR3 totals 16 residues. Germline loops: CDR1 SGHNT, CDR2 YYREEE (reference sequence).

The chain carries TRBV28 and TRBJ1-1; D uncertain. CDR1 is MDHEN and CDR2 is SYDVKM in the germline V gene. This CDR3 contains 13 residues. V lost 6 bases and J 8 bases, leaving 16 bases between the germline ends. This CDR3 reads CASRGPNQREAFF. The CDR3, as DNA: TGTGCCAGCAGGGGTCCGAACCAGAGGGAAGCTTTCTTT.